This entry lists 30 T cell receptor beta chains sequenced from one sample in a study of blood T cell repertoires in COVID-19. Using immunoSEQ multiplex PCR, the repertoire was profiled, and TCRdb retains in-frame clones only, with some absent. The sample carries 70,000 to 95,000 clones, approximately 92% recorded once. The sample was peripheral blood. The receptors were gathered from a woman older than 75 with active COVID-19.

CDR3 nucleotide sequence: TGTGCCAGCAGTAGGGCGGGAGCAAGAGATACGCAGTATTTT. It translates to CASSRAGARDTQYF. The chain carries TRBV25-1 and TRBJ2-3; the match to TRBD2 covers 7 bases. This CDR3 contains 14 residues. Germline V lookup: CDR1 MGHDK, CDR2 SYGVNS. The ends lost 5 bases at V and 5 bases at J; junction bases unmatched: 7. The variable domain in full, completed from reference TRBV25-1 and TRBJ2-3, reads EADIYQTPRYLVIGTGKKITLECSQTMGHDKMYWYQQDPGMELHLIHYSYGVNSTEKGDLSSESTVSRIRTEHFPLTLESARPSHTSQYLCASSRAGARDTQYFGPGTRLTVL.

In its sample, this clone was seen once. The gene calls are TRBV28 and TRBJ2-6, with 9 bases fitting TRBD1. The V segment lost 7 bases and the J segment 0 bases; nucleotides outside the gene matches: 13. Per germline, CDR1 MDHEN and CDR2 SYDVKM. CDR3 length equals 19 residues. This CDR3 is CASTNNPGQGASGANVLTF. The CDR3 DNA reads as TGTGCCAGCACCAATAACCCGGGACAGGGCGCCTCTGGGGCCAACGTCCTGACTTTC.

V gene TRBV29-1 combines with J gene TRBJ2-7, with D possibly being TRBD2 (5 bases). This CDR3 has 13 amino acids. Deletions cut 1 base from V and 0 bases from J, with 7 bases between. Looked up from germline, CDR1 is SQVTM and CDR2 is ANQGSEA. For the CDR3, the DNA is TGCAGCGTTGAAGTGGGGAGCTCCTACGAGCAGTACTTC. The encoded protein is CSVEVGSSYEQYF.

The chain is built from TRBV4-3 and TRBJ1-1, with no clear D. V lost 4 bases and J 1 base, leaving 10 bases between the germline ends. The V gene's germline CDR1 is LGHNA and CDR2 YSLEER. CDR3 length: 14 residues. CDR3 sequence (DNA): TGCGCCAGCAGCCTCGGCGGCGGGAACACTGAAGCTTTCTTT. The encoded protein is CASSLGGGNTEAFF.

The V gene is TRBV19, the J gene TRBJ1-2; maybe TRBD1 (5 bases). Per germline, CDR1 LNHDA and CDR2 SQIVND (reference sequence). The CDR3 contains 13 residues. Trimming left V 7 bases short and J 4 bases short, with 13 bases between. The CDR3 is CASNGGVRYGYTF. The CDR3 DNA follows: TGTGCCAGTAACGGGGGGGTTCGCTATGGCTACACCTTC.

On this clone itself: At one end the junction does not follow the germline gene, possibly because of a read error. V is TRBV28 and J is TRBJ2-5, with 7 bases aligning to TRBD1. Germline values: CDR1 MDHEN, CDR2 SYDVKM. The CDR3 consists of 17 residues. CDR3 coding DNA: TGTGCCGGCAGTGTACCCTTAATCGACAGGGCCAGACAGACCCAGTACTTC. The encoded protein is CAGSVPLIDRARQTQYF.

The chain employs TRBV20-1 and TRBJ1-4; D gene unclear. Between the trimmed V and J ends, which lost 0 bases and 12 bases, there was a span of 8 bases. Germline V lookup: CDR1 DFQATT, CDR2 SNEGSKA (reference sequence). The CDR3 runs to 11 residues. The CDR3 DNA follows: TGCAGTGCTAGAGATCGGGGAGAACTGTTTTTT. Translated: CSARDRGELFF.

This clone was observed a single time. The chain employs TRBV11-2 and TRBJ1-4, with TRBD1 matching over 9 bases. The V gene's germline CDR1 is SGHAT and CDR2 FQNNGV. This CDR3 region has 14 residues. V gave up 6 bases and J gave up 8 bases; unmatched junction bases: 7. The CDR3 DNA reads TGTGCCAGCAGGGGACAGGGAGGAAGAGAAAAACTGTTTTTT. This encodes CASRGQGGREKLFF.

The chain has TRBV15 and TRBJ2-3; 11 bases match TRBD1. Germline CDR1 LNHNV, CDR2 YYDKDF (reference sequence). The CDR3 runs to 15 residues. Trimming took 7 bases from V and 5 from J; bases not matched to a gene: 8. CDR3 sequence (DNA): TGTGCCACCAACCTGGACAGGGGGCTAGAAGATACGCAGTATTTT. Translation: CATNLDRGLEDTQYF.

The gene calls are TRBV28 and TRBJ2-2; possible D gene TRBD2, 5 bases. There are 16 residues in the CDR3. The V and J ends lost 3 bases and 7 bases respectively, with 18 bases between them. Germline V lookup: CDR1 MDHEN, CDR2 SYDVKM. Written as DNA, the CDR3 is TGTGCCAGCAGTTTTAGTGGGAGTGGGGAACGCGGGGAGCTGTTTTTT. Translated: CASSFSGSGERGELFF.

V and J are TRBV4-1 and TRBJ2-5, with a weak D call TRBD2 (10 bases). This CDR3 has 15 amino acids. V lost 4 bases and J lost 6, with 18 bases in between. CDR1 and CDR2 from the germline V gene are MGHRA and YSYEKL. This chain's CDR3 is CASSPTSGTGKTQYF. The CDR3, as DNA: TGCGCCAGCAGCCCCACTAGCGGGACAGGGAAGACCCAGTACTTC.

V gene TRBV19 combines with J gene TRBJ1-5, with 8 bases matching TRBD1. Germline V gene lookup returns CDR1 LNHDA and CDR2 SQIVND (reference sequence). The J segment lost 5 bases and the V segment lost 10 bases, leaving 19 bases of the junction unmatched. CDR3 length: 17 amino acids. The CDR3 bases are TGTGCCACAAGACAGGGGATCCCGGGACAAACTGATCAGCCCCAGCATTTT. Translation gives CATRQGIPGQTDQPQHF.

This chain uses TRBV3-1 (or the pseudogene TRBV3-2) with TRBJ1-1; D not resolved. The V gene's germline CDR1 is LGHDT and CDR2 YNNKEL (reference sequence). CDR3 length: 15 amino acids. Between the trimmed V and J ends, which lost 4 bases and 4 bases, there was a span of 16 bases. CDR3 nucleotide sequence: TGTGCCAGCAGCCTCAGGTGGACGGAGGGCACTGAAGCTTTCTTT. Amino acids: CASSLRWTEGTEAFF.

The genes are TRBV28 and TRBJ1-3; no reliable D call. Germline-derived CDR1 and CDR2 are MDHEN and SYDVKM. The V end lost 10 bases, the J end lost 0 bases, and 19 bases lay between the germline ends. This CDR3 has 16 amino acids. CDR3 amino acids: CAIHPSWGASGNTIYF. The CDR3 region has the DNA TGTGCCATCCACCCTTCCTGGGGAGCCTCTGGAAACACCATATATTTT. Supplemented by reference TRBV28 and TRBJ1-3, the full variable domain reads DVKVTQSSRYLVKRTGEKVFLECVQDMDHENMFWYRQDPGLGLRLIYFSYDVKMKEKGDIPEGYSVSREKKERFSLILESASTNQTSMYLCAIHPSWGASGNTIYFGEGSWLTVV.

The chain is built from TRBV7-3 and TRBJ2-1; 14 nucleotides agree with TRBD2. This CDR3 has 15 amino acids. CDR1 is SGHTA, CDR2 FQGTGA, per germline. Trimming took 5 bases from V and 9 from J; bases not matched to a gene: 6. For the CDR3, the DNA is TGTGCCAGCAGCCAGGGACTAGCGGGAGCCGGTGAGCAGTTCTTC. Its protein product is CASSQGLAGAGEQFF.

The chain has TRBV7-9 and TRBJ2-1; 10 positions match TRBD2. CDR1 SEHNR and CDR2 FQNEAQ come from the germline V gene (reference sequence). With V trimmed by 3 bases and J by 5 bases, 4 bases remained unmatched. The CDR3 is 15 residues long. The DNA for the CDR3 is TGTGCCAGCAGCTTTCCTAGCGGGGGTAACAATGAGCAGTTCTTC. Its protein product is CASSFPSGGNNEQFF.

This clone was seen a single time. The chain joins TRBV11-2 to TRBJ2-5; 15 bases map to TRBD2. CDR3 length equals 18 residues. J lost 4 bases, V lost 4 bases, and 10 bases had no gene match. Germline values: CDR1 SGHAT, CDR2 FQNNGV. CDR3 nucleotide sequence: TGTGCCAGCAGCTCGGGTGGACTAGCGGGAGGGAAAGGAGAGACCCAGTACTTC. Translation: CASSSGGLAGGKGETQYF.

The chain recombines TRBV10-3 with TRBJ2-1; 11 bases line up with TRBD1. The germline V gene encodes CDR1 ENHRY and CDR2 SYGVKD. V dropped 3 bases and J dropped 8; count of bases not matched to a gene: 9. This CDR3 has 16 residues. The chain's CDR3 is CAISEFVGQGAHEQFF. The DNA of the CDR3 is TGTGCCATCAGTGAATTTGTCGGACAGGGGGCCCATGAGCAGTTCTTC.

The V and J genes are TRBV6-4 and TRBJ2-7; TRBD2 matches 8 bases. Looked up from germline, CDR1 is MRHNA and CDR2 is SNTAGT. V shed 0 bases, J shed 5 bases, and the junction held 6 bases outside the gene matches. The CDR3 runs 15 residues. CDR3 sequence reads: CASSDSRAGGHEQYF. In DNA form, the CDR3 reads TGTGCCAGCAGTGACTCGAGGGCGGGGGGCCACGAGCAGTACTTC.

The chain has TRBV2 and TRBJ1-5; TRBD1 aligns across 7 bases. CDR1 and CDR2 (germline): SNHLY, FYNNEI. J gave up 0 bases and V 6 bases, and 5 bases lay outside the gene matches. The CDR3 has 15 residues. DNA for the CDR3: TGTGCCAGCAGCCCGGGACAGACTAGCAATCAGCCCCAGCATTTT. The encoded protein is CASSPGQTSNQPQHF.

This chain uses TRBV10-3 with TRBJ2-5; TRBD2 agrees at 8 bases. Per the germline V gene, CDR1 is ENHRY and CDR2 is SYGVKD. V trimming: 10 bases; J trimming: 5 bases; junction bases outside the gene matches: 15. This CDR3 region has 15 residues. The CDR3 sequence: CATLKGAGEWETQYF. CDR3 bases: TGTGCCACCCTGAAGGGAGCGGGAGAGTGGGAGACCCAGTACTTC.

Worth noting for this clone: At one end, the junction sequence differs from germline, possibly due to a read error. The chain carries TRBV12-5 and TRBJ2-2; TRBD1 matches at 7 bases. The CDR3 length is 21 residues. Germline CDR1 LGHNT, CDR2 FRNRAP. The CDR3 sequence is CASGLAPTGTAFLDEHRGAVF. Here the CDR3 DNA reads TGTGCTAGTGGTTTGGCTCCCACCGGGACAGCCTTCCTTGACGAACACCGGGGAGCTGTTTTT.

The chain joins TRBV30 to TRBJ2-6; D not certain. The CDR3 has 15 residues. Deletions cut 1 base from V and 0 bases from J, with 7 bases between. The germline V gene encodes CDR1 GTSNPN and CDR2 SVGIG (reference sequence). The CDR3 nucleotides read TGTGCCTGGAGTGCAACCAGCTCTGGGGCCAACGTCCTGACTTTC. It specifies CAWSATSSGANVLTF.

The V call is TRBV30, the J call TRBJ2-3; D possibly corresponds to TRBD1 (5 bases). The CDR3 loop spans 14 amino acids. Germline V gene lookup returns CDR1 GTSNPN and CDR2 SVGIG (reference sequence). V lost 0 bases, J lost 6 bases, and 13 bases lay in between. CDR3 sequence: CAWSVQSPGDTQYF. CDR3 bases: TGTGCCTGGAGTGTTCAGTCTCCAGGGGATACGCAGTATTTT.

The J gene is TRBJ2-1, the V gene TRBV7-2, with 8 positions matching TRBD2. Per germline, CDR1 SGHTA and CDR2 FQGNSA. V gave up 0 bases and J gave up 10 bases; unmatched junction bases: 17. The CDR3 spans 18 residues. Written as DNA, the CDR3 is TGTGCCAGCAGCTTAGCCCTCCCGGTCGGGAGGGCCCTCAGGGAGCAGTTCTTC. This codes for CASSLALPVGRALREQFF.

The gene calls are TRBV18 and TRBJ1-2; 8 nucleotides align to TRBD1. V shed 3 bases, J shed 4 bases, and the junction held 4 bases outside the gene matches. In germline, CDR1 is KGHSH, CDR2 LQKENI. CDR3 size: 14 residues. The CDR3 DNA sequence: TGTGCCAGCTCACCGACTGGACAGGGCTATGGCTACACCTTC. The encoded protein is CASSPTGQGYGYTF.

The chain recombines TRBV28 with TRBJ2-1; perhaps TRBD1 as D (6 bases). This CDR3 region has 15 residues. Germline V lookup: CDR1 MDHEN, CDR2 SYDVKM. V lost 9 bases and J 2 bases, leaving 17 bases between the germline ends. The CDR3 DNA reads TGTGCCAGTTTACCTTCAGGGGCTCCCTACAATGAGCAGTTCTTC. Translated, it gives CASLPSGAPYNEQFF.

The rearrangement links TRBV4-2 to TRBJ2-7; no clear D gene. V was shortened by 0 bases and J by 4 bases, with 10 bases between the two germline ends. Germline loops: CDR1 LGHNA, CDR2 YNFKEQ. The CDR3 has 14 residues. The CDR3 spells CASSQDSSRYEQYF. CDR3 bases: TGTGCCAGCAGCCAAGACTCTTCTAGGTACGAGCAGTACTTC.

The chain has TRBV27 and TRBJ2-6; D might be TRBD2 (5 bases). V lost 5 bases to trimming and J lost 4 bases, with 12 bases between them. Germline V gives CDR1 MNHEY, CDR2 SMNVEV (reference sequence). The CDR3 sequence is 15 residues long. DNA of the CDR3: TGTGCCAGCAGTCCAGCGGACCTAGGGGCCAACGTCCTGACTTTC. Translated, it gives CASSPADLGANVLTF.

The V call is TRBV2, the J call TRBJ2-7, with TRBD1 matching 8 bases. This CDR3 contains 15 residues. Germline V gives CDR1 SNHLY, CDR2 FYNNEI. J gave up 10 bases and V 0 bases, and 11 bases lay outside the gene matches. DNA of the CDR3: TGTGCCAGCAGTGAAGCAGGACAGGGTATAATCCCTCAGTACTTC. Its protein product is CASSEAGQGIIPQYF.